These 8 T cell receptor beta chains originate from one sample sequenced in a study of shared clonotypes between healthy human individuals. Only in-frame clones appear in the TCRdb table, and some are missing; sequencing was by immunoSEQ multiplex PCR. Here the sample spans hundreds of thousands of clones, approximately 79% being singletons. Sequencing was done on a sample of memory CD4+ T cells sorted from blood. This sample's subset: CD45RA-negative fraction. These receptors came from a woman in her twenties or thirties in good health.

As DNA, the CDR3 is TGTGCCAGCTCACACCGGGACAGAGCCTACGAGCAGTACTTC. It codes for CASSHRDRAYEQYF. The gene calls are TRBV18 and TRBJ2-7, with 7 positions matching TRBD1. Germline trimming cut 4 bases from V and 2 bases from J; bases unmatched to any gene: 5. Germline CDR1 is KGHSH and CDR2 is LQKENI. The CDR3 consists of 14 residues.

CDR3 sequence: CASSAGQAANIQYF. CDR3 in DNA: TGCGCCAGCAGCGCGGGACAGGCGGCAAACATTCAGTACTTC. The chain has TRBV5-1 and TRBJ2-4, with 8 bases that match TRBD1. Germline V CDR1 and CDR2: SGHRS, YFSETQ. Trimming took 4 bases from V and 6 from J; bases not matched to a gene: 6. This CDR3 has 14 residues.

The rearrangement links TRBV10-2 to TRBJ2-3, with D tentatively TRBD2 (5 bases). Germline V gives CDR1 WSHSY, CDR2 SAAADI. V lost 4 bases and J lost 4, with 12 bases in between. This CDR3 spans 14 amino acids. The DNA for the CDR3 is TGCGCCAGCAGTGTGACGGGAACTCCAGATACGCAGTATTTT. Residues: CASSVTGTPDTQYF.

J is TRBJ2-3 and V is TRBV28; 8 bases are shared with TRBD2. Trimming removed 7 bases from V and 5 bases from J; junction bases left unmatched: 11. Germline CDR1 reads MDHEN; CDR2 reads SYDVKM. The CDR3 runs 15 residues. The CDR3 is CASITLIAGRDTQYF. The DNA of the CDR3 is TGTGCCAGCATTACCCTGATAGCGGGAAGAGATACGCAGTATTTT.

V and J are TRBV5-5 and TRBJ1-1; no firm D call. CDR1 is SGHKS, CDR2 YYEKEE, per germline (reference sequence). Trimming took 0 bases from V and 4 from J, leaving 13 bases between them. This CDR3 has 15 residues. The CDR3 region has the DNA TGTGCCAGCAGCTTGGTTGGAGGAAGGAGCACTGAAGCTTTCTTT. Translation: CASSLVGGRSTEAFF. The whole variable domain, filled in from reference TRBV5-5 and TRBJ1-1, reads DAGVTQSPTHLIKTRGQQVTLRCSPISGHKSVSWYQQVLGQGPQFIFQYYEKEERGRGNFPDRFSARQFPNYSSELNVNALLLGDSALYLCASSLVGGRSTEAFFGQGTRLTVV.

The V call is TRBV29-1, the J call TRBJ2-7; tentatively, D is TRBD1 (6 bases). The CDR3 runs 16 residues. Germline loops: CDR1 SQVTM, CDR2 ANQGSEA. Trimming cost V 7 bases and J 0 bases, with 22 bases left between them. CDR3 region: CSALRGSSLISYEQYF. In DNA, the CDR3 is TGCAGCGCCCTCAGGGGCAGCTCCTTAATCTCCTACGAGCAGTACTTC.

This clone was counted at least ten times. V is TRBV19 and J is TRBJ1-2, with TRBD1 as a possible D gene (6 bases). The V end was cut by 9 bases, the J end by 4 bases, with 24 bases between. This CDR3 has 16 residues. CDR1 is LNHDA, CDR2 SQIVND, per germline (reference sequence). CDR3 in amino acids: CASLLVGRDTLYGYTF. CDR3 DNA sequence: TGTGCCAGCCTTTTGGTGGGCCGGGACACCCTCTATGGCTACACCTTC.

This sequence joins TRBV6-4 and TRBJ2-7; 10 bases match TRBD1. V lost 5 bases, J lost 3 bases, and 4 bases stayed unmatched. CDR3 length: 14 amino acids. Germline V gene lookup returns CDR1 MRHNA and CDR2 SNTAGT. In DNA form, the CDR3 reads TGTGCCAGCAGTTACCGGGACAGGGGCTACGAGCAGTACTTC. Its protein product is CASSYRDRGYEQYF.